What follows describes a single TCR beta chain. Antigen specificity is unknown. This sample stems from a study of OX40 agonist ivuxolimab in advanced cancers. Study findings and constraints: Both blood CD4+ and CD8+ T cells showed clonal growth by week 6 at 0.1 to 3.0 mg/kg.

V was pared by 1 base and J by 1 base, with 7 bases between. This CDR3 spans 13 amino acids. Germline-derived CDR1 and CDR2 are GTSNPN and SVGIG (reference sequence). Only in-frame clones appear in the TCRdb table, and some are missing; sequencing was by immunoSEQ multiplex PCR. The sample lists approximately 89,000 clones, approximately 91% occurring once. V usage is TRBV30 and J usage is TRBJ2-5; tentatively, D is TRBD2 (5 bases). Sequences were derived from CD4+ or CD8+ T cells sorted from blood, sampled in a trial of the OX40 agonist ivuxolimab. The receptor comes from an adult with an advanced solid tumor such as melanoma, head and neck, liver or kidney cancer. The CDR3, as DNA: TGTGCCTGGAGTGCGCGGGCCCAAGAGACCCAGTACTTC. This gives the protein CAWSARAQETQYF.